Listed below are T cell receptor beta chains from one sample, sequenced in a study of Graves' ophthalmopathy and Graves' hyperthyroidism. TCRdb reprocessed the multiplex PCR reads with MiXCR, giving one entry per CDR3 protein. The table records 650,000 to 900,000 distinct CDR3 sequences, 40% of them present only once. Sequenced: peripheral blood. These receptors came from an adult man with Graves' ophthalmopathy. CDR3s include the opening cysteine and the closing phenylalanine or tryptophan. Fields, in order: V gene, J gene, clone size, D gene, CDR3 DNA, CDR3 protein. A D gene is named only where the DNA matches it firmly. Clone size appears in some rows only: once, few, many, or a class for an expanded clone.

v_gene: TRBV28; j_gene: TRBJ2-5; abundance: few; d_gene: NA; CDR3nt: TGTGCCAGCGAGTCACAGGGGGGGCAAGAGACCCAGTACTTC; CDR3aa: CASESQGGQETQYF
v_gene: TRBV10-3; j_gene: TRBJ2-7; abundance: many; d_gene: TRBD2; CDR3nt: TGTGCCAGCACCGAAGCGGGAGAAGGCGACGAGCAGTACTTC; CDR3aa: CASTEAGEGDEQYF
v_gene: TRBV11-2; j_gene: TRBJ2-5; abundance: once; d_gene: TRBD1; CDR3nt: TGTGCCAGCAGAACCGGACAGGGTGGTGAGACCCAGTACTTC; CDR3aa: CASRTGQGGETQYF
v_gene: TRBV14; j_gene: TRBJ2-7; abundance: few; d_gene: TRBD1; CDR3nt: TGTGCCAGCAGTCCACCCGGCAGGGGGCTATACGAGCAGTACTTC; CDR3aa: CASSPPGRGLYEQYF
v_gene: TRBV7-6; j_gene: TRBJ2-7; abundance: many; d_gene: NA; CDR3nt: TGTGCCAGCAGCTTGAGGGGACGGACCTACGAGCAGTACTTC; CDR3aa: CASSLRGRTYEQYF
v_gene: TRBV2; j_gene: TRBJ1-4; abundance: NA; d_gene: NA; CDR3nt: TGTGCCAGCACTATCAGGGGTTTTGGGAAACTGTTTTTT; CDR3aa: CASTIRGFGKLFF
v_gene: TRBV19; j_gene: TRBJ1-3; abundance: NA; d_gene: NA; CDR3nt: TGTGCCAGTAGTATACCGAACAGTTTCTCTGGAAACACCATATATTTT; CDR3aa: CASSIPNSFSGNTIYF
v_gene: TRBV10-3; j_gene: TRBJ1-2; abundance: many; d_gene: NA; CDR3nt: TGTGCCATCAGTGAGTCGATGACTGGCTACACCTTC; CDR3aa: CAISESMTGYTF
v_gene: TRBV2; j_gene: TRBJ1-2; abundance: NA; d_gene: NA; CDR3nt: TGTGCCAGCGCGGAGCCTCAGGGTAGTGGCTACACCTTC; CDR3aa: CASAEPQGSGYTF
v_gene: TRBV10-3; j_gene: TRBJ2-5; abundance: few; d_gene: NA; CDR3nt: TGTGCCATCAGTGAGTTTTCTGCGGGAGAGACCCAGTACTTC; CDR3aa: CAISEFSAGETQYF
v_gene: TRBV7-3; j_gene: TRBJ2-7; abundance: NA; d_gene: TRBD2; CDR3nt: TGTGCCAGCAGTCCCCAACTAGCGGGGGGGACCTACGAGCAGTACTTC; CDR3aa: CASSPQLAGGTYEQYF
v_gene: TRBV13; j_gene: TRBJ2-5; abundance: few; d_gene: TRBD1; CDR3nt: TGTGCCAGCAGCCAGACAGGGGAATTTGGGGAGACCCAGTACTTC; CDR3aa: CASSQTGEFGETQYF
v_gene: TRBV7-9; j_gene: TRBJ2-2; abundance: NA; d_gene: TRBD2; CDR3nt: TGTGCCAGCAGCTCTTGGCCCCTAGCGGGGGGGCACACCGGGGAGCTGTTTTTT; CDR3aa: CASSSWPLAGGHTGELFF
v_gene: TRBV7-9; j_gene: TRBJ1-5; abundance: NA; d_gene: NA; CDR3nt: TGTGCCAGCAGCTTAGAAGGGGCGCCCATGGATCCCCAGCATTTT; CDR3aa: CASSLEGAPMDPQHF
v_gene: TRBV24-1; j_gene: TRBJ1-2; abundance: many; d_gene: TRBD1; CDR3nt: TGTGCCACGGCCGGACAGGAGGGTGGCTACACCTTC; CDR3aa: CATAGQEGGYTF
v_gene: TRBV20-1; j_gene: TRBJ2-7; abundance: few; d_gene: NA; CDR3nt: TGCAGTGCTGTCGGACAGCCCTACGAGCAGTACTTC; CDR3aa: CSAVGQPYEQYF
v_gene: TRBV19; j_gene: TRBJ1-5; abundance: NA; d_gene: NA; CDR3nt: TGTGCCAGTAGATCACAGGGAGTCAATCAGCCCCAGCATTTT; CDR3aa: CASRSQGVNQPQHF
v_gene: TRBV12-5; j_gene: TRBJ1-2; abundance: NA; d_gene: TRBD1; CDR3nt: TGTGCTAGTGGACCTCAGGGGGAGAGCGAGTATGGCTACACCTTC; CDR3aa: CASGPQGESEYGYTF
v_gene: TRBV7-9; j_gene: TRBJ2-7; abundance: NA; d_gene: NA; CDR3nt: TGTGCCAGCAGCCGCGACCAGAATGATCGGCAGTACTTC; CDR3aa: CASSRDQNDRQYF
v_gene: TRBV7-9; j_gene: TRBJ1-5; abundance: many; d_gene: TRBD1; CDR3nt: TGTGCCAGCCAGCGAGGGGGCGGCAATCAGCCCCAGCATTTT; CDR3aa: CASQRGGGNQPQHF
v_gene: TRBV7-2; j_gene: TRBJ1-4; abundance: NA; d_gene: TRBD1; CDR3nt: TGTGCCAGCAGCCCTAGCAGGGGGGCTAATGAAAAACTGTTTTTT; CDR3aa: CASSPSRGANEKLFF
v_gene: TRBV14; j_gene: TRBJ2-1; abundance: NA; d_gene: TRBD2; CDR3nt: TGTGCCAGCAGCCAAGATCCAAGCGGGGGCTACAATGAGCAGTTCTTC; CDR3aa: CASSQDPSGGYNEQFF
v_gene: TRBV7-9; j_gene: TRBJ1-3; abundance: many; d_gene: NA; CDR3nt: TGTGCCATCACGGGGGGGGCACACGGAAACACCATATATTTT; CDR3aa: CAITGGAHGNTIYF
v_gene: TRBV14; j_gene: TRBJ2-6; abundance: NA; d_gene: NA; CDR3nt: TGTGCCAGCAGCCATGCAGTGTCTAACGTCCTGACTTTC; CDR3aa: CASSHAVSNVLTF
v_gene: TRBV11-2; j_gene: TRBJ1-2; abundance: NA; d_gene: NA; CDR3nt: TGTGCCAGCAGCCAAGATCCGACAGTAACCACCTATGGCTACACCTTC; CDR3aa: CASSQDPTVTTYGYTF
v_gene: TRBV7-2; j_gene: TRBJ2-5; abundance: many; d_gene: NA; CDR3nt: TGTGCCAGCAGCTTTGAGGTCGGGACCCAGTACTTC; CDR3aa: CASSFEVGTQYF
v_gene: TRBV7-8; j_gene: TRBJ2-2; abundance: NA; d_gene: NA; CDR3nt: TGTGCCAGCAGCGCCCGGGCCTCGAACACCGGGGAGCTGTTTTTT; CDR3aa: CASSARASNTGELFF
v_gene: TRBV29-1; j_gene: TRBJ1-4; abundance: many; d_gene: NA; CDR3nt: TGCAGCGTTGAGCTGGGGGTCGGGGAAAAACTGTTTTTT; CDR3aa: CSVELGVGEKLFF
v_gene: TRBV10-3; j_gene: TRBJ1-1; abundance: NA; d_gene: TRBD1; CDR3nt: TGTGCCATCAGGCCGGGACAGGGGGCATCGGAAACTGAAGCTTTCTTT; CDR3aa: CAIRPGQGASETEAFF
v_gene: TRBV7-9; j_gene: TRBJ2-7; abundance: many; d_gene: NA; CDR3nt: TGTGCCAGCAGCTTAGTGGAGAAGAGCTCCTACGAGCAGTACTTC; CDR3aa: CASSLVEKSSYEQYF
v_gene: TRBV6-1; j_gene: TRBJ1-5; abundance: NA; d_gene: NA; CDR3nt: TGTGCCAGCAGTGGAAGGTCGGCCAATCAGCCCCAGCATTTT; CDR3aa: CASSGRSANQPQHF
v_gene: TRBV29-1; j_gene: TRBJ2-7; abundance: NA; d_gene: NA; CDR3nt: TGCAGCGTCGCGAGACAGACCTACGAGCAGTACTTC; CDR3aa: CSVARQTYEQYF
v_gene: TRBV20-1; j_gene: TRBJ2-7; abundance: few; d_gene: TRBD1; CDR3nt: TGCAGTGCTAGCGGGACAGCCGATGACTACGAGCAGTACTTC; CDR3aa: CSASGTADDYEQYF
v_gene: TRBV15; j_gene: TRBJ2-7; abundance: many; d_gene: NA; CDR3nt: TGTGCCACCAGCAGAGATAGGATGGGCCTTGCCTACGAGCAGTACTTC; CDR3aa: CATSRDRMGLAYEQYF
v_gene: TRBV16; j_gene: TRBJ1-2; abundance: few; d_gene: NA; CDR3nt: TGTGCCAGCTACTATGGCTACACCTTC; CDR3aa: CASYYGYTF
v_gene: TRBV9; j_gene: TRBJ2-7; abundance: few; d_gene: TRBD1; CDR3nt: TGTGCCAGCAGCGCGGGACAGGGTGGCGAGCAGTACTTC; CDR3aa: CASSAGQGGEQYF
v_gene: TRBV25-1; j_gene: TRBJ2-2; abundance: NA; d_gene: TRBD1; CDR3nt: TGTGCCAGCAGCCACCTTACAACAGGGGCCGGGGAGCTGTTTTTT; CDR3aa: CASSHLTTGAGELFF
v_gene: TRBV10-3; j_gene: TRBJ2-7; abundance: many; d_gene: TRBD1; CDR3nt: TGTGCCACGTCGGGACAGGGGGCTTACGAGCAGTACTTC; CDR3aa: CATSGQGAYEQYF
v_gene: TRBV7-9; j_gene: TRBJ2-7; abundance: NA; d_gene: NA; CDR3nt: TGTGCCAGCAGTTTGGGGGCTATGACCCGCGGCTACGAGCAGTACTTC; CDR3aa: CASSLGAMTRGYEQYF
v_gene: TRBV7-2; j_gene: TRBJ2-6; abundance: NA; d_gene: NA; CDR3nt: TGTGCCAGCAGCCCAAACAGGGACAACGTCCTGACTTTC; CDR3aa: CASSPNRDNVLTF